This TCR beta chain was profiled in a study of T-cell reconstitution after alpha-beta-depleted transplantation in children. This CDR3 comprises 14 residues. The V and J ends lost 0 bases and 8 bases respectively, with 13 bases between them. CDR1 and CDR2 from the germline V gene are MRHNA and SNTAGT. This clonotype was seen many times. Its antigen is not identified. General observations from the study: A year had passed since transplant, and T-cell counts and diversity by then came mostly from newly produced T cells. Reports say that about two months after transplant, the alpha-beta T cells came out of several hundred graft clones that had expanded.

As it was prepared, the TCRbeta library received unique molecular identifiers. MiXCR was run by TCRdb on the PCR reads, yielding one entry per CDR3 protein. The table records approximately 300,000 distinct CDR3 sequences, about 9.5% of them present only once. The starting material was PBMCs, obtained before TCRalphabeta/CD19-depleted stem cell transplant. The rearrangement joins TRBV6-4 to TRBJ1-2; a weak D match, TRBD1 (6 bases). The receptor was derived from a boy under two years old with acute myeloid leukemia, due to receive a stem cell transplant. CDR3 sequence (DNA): TGTGCCAGCAGTGACTCCCGGGGGCTGGGCGGCTACACCTTC. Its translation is CASSDSRGLGGYTF.